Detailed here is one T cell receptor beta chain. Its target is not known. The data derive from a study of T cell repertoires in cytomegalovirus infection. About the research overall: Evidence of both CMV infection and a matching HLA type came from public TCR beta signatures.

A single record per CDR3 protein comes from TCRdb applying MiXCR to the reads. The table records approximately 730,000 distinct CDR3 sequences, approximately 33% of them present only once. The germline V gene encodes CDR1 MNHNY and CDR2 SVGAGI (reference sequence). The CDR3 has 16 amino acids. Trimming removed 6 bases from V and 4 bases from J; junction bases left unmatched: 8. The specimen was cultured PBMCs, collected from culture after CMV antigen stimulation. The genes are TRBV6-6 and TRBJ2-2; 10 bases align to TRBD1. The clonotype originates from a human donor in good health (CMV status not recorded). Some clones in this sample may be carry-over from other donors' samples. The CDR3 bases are TGTGCCAGCAGGCCAACCGGGACAGGGGCCACCGGGGAGCTGTTTTTT. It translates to CASRPTGTGATGELFF.